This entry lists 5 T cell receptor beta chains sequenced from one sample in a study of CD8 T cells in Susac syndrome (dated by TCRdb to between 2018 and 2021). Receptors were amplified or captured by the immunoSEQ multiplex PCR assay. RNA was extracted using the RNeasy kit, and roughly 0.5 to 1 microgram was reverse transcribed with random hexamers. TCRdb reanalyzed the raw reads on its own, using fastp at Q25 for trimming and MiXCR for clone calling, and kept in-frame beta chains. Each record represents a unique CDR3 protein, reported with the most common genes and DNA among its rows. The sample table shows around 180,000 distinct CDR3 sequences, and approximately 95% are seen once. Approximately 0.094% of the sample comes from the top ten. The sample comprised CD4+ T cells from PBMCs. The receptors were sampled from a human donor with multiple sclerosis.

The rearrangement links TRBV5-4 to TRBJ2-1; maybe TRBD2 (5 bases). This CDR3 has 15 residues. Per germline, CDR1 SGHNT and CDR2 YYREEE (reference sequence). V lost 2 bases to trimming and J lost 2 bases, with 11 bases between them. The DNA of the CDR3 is TGTGCCAGCAGCTTACCAGCGGATACCTACAATGAGCAGTTCTTC. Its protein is CASSLPADTYNEQFF. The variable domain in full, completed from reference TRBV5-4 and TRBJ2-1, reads ETGVTQSPTHLIKTRGQQVTLRCSSQSGHNTVSWYQQALGQGPQFIFQYYREEENGRGNFPPRFSGLQFPNYSSELNVNALELDDSALYLCASSLPADTYNEQFFGPGTRLTVL.

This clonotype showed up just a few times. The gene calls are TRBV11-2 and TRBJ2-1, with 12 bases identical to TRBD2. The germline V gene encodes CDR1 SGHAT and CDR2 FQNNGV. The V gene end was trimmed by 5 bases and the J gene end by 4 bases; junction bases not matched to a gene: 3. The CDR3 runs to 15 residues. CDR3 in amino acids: CASSPTSGGYNEQFF. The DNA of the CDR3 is TGTGCCAGCAGCCCTACTAGCGGGGGGTACAATGAGCAGTTCTTC.

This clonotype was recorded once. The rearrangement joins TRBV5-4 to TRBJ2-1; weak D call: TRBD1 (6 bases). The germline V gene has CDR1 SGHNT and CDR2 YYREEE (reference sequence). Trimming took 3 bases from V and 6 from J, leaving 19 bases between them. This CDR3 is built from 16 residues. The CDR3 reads CASSSLSGALGNEQFF. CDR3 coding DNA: TGTGCCAGCAGCTCCCTTTCAGGGGCTCTAGGCAATGAGCAGTTCTTC.

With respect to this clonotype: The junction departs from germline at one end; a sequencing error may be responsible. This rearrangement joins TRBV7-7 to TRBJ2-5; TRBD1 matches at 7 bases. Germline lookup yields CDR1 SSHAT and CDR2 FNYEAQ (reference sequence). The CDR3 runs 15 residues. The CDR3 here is CASSLGGQRQETQYF. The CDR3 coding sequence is TGTGCTAGCAGCTTAGGGGGACAGAGACAAGAGACCCAGTACTTC.

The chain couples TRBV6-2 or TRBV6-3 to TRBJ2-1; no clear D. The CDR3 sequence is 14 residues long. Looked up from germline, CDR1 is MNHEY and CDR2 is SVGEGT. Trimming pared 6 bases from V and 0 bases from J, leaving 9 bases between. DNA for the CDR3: TGTGCCAGCAGGATGCGTAGCTCCTACAATGAGCAGTTCTTC. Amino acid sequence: CASRMRSSYNEQFF.